This record looks at one TCR beta chain sequence and its context. This entry belongs to a study of blood T cell repertoires in COVID-19. This CDR3 is built from 15 residues. Germline V gene sequence: CDR1 ENHRY, CDR2 SYGVKD. With 5 bases removed from V and 0 bases from J, the gap between germline ends came to 14 bases. Authors' analysis steps: Using reference gene primer amplification, nucleated cell counts were estimated. The table came from immunoSEQ multiplex PCR; TCRdb's copy has only in-frame clones and leaves some out. Clone size and V and J calls were adopted from that table, with D and trimming inferred from the DNA. The sample carries a few hundred thousand clones, around 84% recorded once.

The sequence was collected from a middle-aged woman with acute COVID-19. V gene TRBV10-3 combines with J gene TRBJ2-7, with D perhaps TRBD1 (6 bases). Sequenced input: PBMCs or T cells enriched from blood (not recorded which). The CDR3 loop is CAISLDRPSSYEQYF. The CDR3 DNA reads TGTGCCATCAGTTTGGACAGACCGAGCTCCTACGAGCAGTACTTC.